The entry below gives a single T cell receptor beta chain sequence along with its context. The antigen remains unidentified. Amplification used 60 Vbeta primers and 13 Jbeta primers. Sequencing was performed with immunoSEQ multiplex PCR; in TCRdb, only in-frame clones are kept and a portion is missing. The table records 200,000 to 250,000 clones, 65% to 85% of them present only once. The entry originates in a study of cytomegalovirus exposure and HLA in healthy donors. Study-level points and caveats: Per published reports, the classifier diagnosed cytomegalovirus status with high specificity and sensitivity. Earlier analysis looked at TCR beta V segments, and most were productive about 90% or about 30% of the time. The listing of 150 to 200 TCR beta chains classed them as cytomegalovirus-associated. Accurate predictions that matched the HLA-A and HLA-B alleles of most subjects were reportedly made from TCR beta sequences.

CDR1 and CDR2 from the germline V gene are KGHSH and LQKENI. V dropped 5 bases and J dropped 5; count of bases not matched to a gene: 8. The CDR3 spans 15 residues. Sequencing input: PBMCs. The V call is TRBV18, the J call TRBJ1-1; the match to TRBD1 covers 10 bases. The sequence derives from a middle-aged man in good health and CMV-seronegative. CDR3 protein: CASSTTGTGVTEAFF. The CDR3 DNA reads as TGTGCCAGCTCAACAACCGGGACAGGGGTGACTGAAGCTTTCTTT.